This record covers a single T cell receptor beta chain. V dropped 0 bases and J dropped 4 bases, with 11 bases sitting between them. Germline CDR1 and CDR2: SGHDT and YYEEEE. This CDR3 has 15 amino acids. Stable Graves' hyperthyroidism meant no ophthalmopathy progression within 18 months. The source of the sample is a study of T cells in Graves' hyperthyroidism and ophthalmopathy. Amplification of TCR beta CDR3 regions used RNA as the template. Using the HTBI primer set, a first-round RT-PCR was run on the TCR CDR3. Each CDR3 protein is one row after TCRdb ran MiXCR on the multiplex PCR reads. The sample shows a few hundred thousand distinct CDR3 sequences, about 15% of them seen only once.

The chain carries TRBV5-6 and TRBJ1-3; D ambiguous. The sequencing sample was made of blood. The origin of this receptor is a woman in her 30s with Graves' hyperthyroidism. This CDR3 is CASSLGGRAGNTIYF. CDR3 DNA sequence: TGTGCCAGCAGCTTGGGAGGGCGCGCCGGAAACACCATATATTTT.